These 27 T cell receptor beta chains came from one sample sequenced in a study of cytomegalovirus exposure and HLA in healthy donors. PCR was performed using 60 Vbeta and 13 Jbeta primers. Repertoires were generated with immunoSEQ multiplex PCR, while TCRdb's copy carries only in-frame clones and drops some. This sample has 100,000 to 150,000 clones; 80% occur once, and the top ten carry 1%. Sequencing was carried out using PBMCs. These receptors were collected from a man aged 35 to 55 in good health and CMV-seronegative.

This chain links TRBV12-5 with TRBJ2-3; TRBD2 matches at 8 bases. The CDR3 contains 16 residues. The V gene end was trimmed by 4 bases and the J gene end by 2 bases; junction bases not matched to a gene: 8. Germline-derived CDR1 and CDR2 are LGHNT and FRNRAP. For the CDR3, the DNA is TGTGCTAGTGGTTCAGGTGCGGGGGGAGACACAGATACGCAGTATTTT. Residues: CASGSGAGGDTDTQYF.

The genes are TRBV29-1 and TRBJ1-2; D is perhaps TRBD1 (6 bases). Trimming removed 6 bases from V and 1 base from J, with 12 bases in between. CDR1 and CDR2 (germline): SQVTM, ANQGSEA. The CDR3 sequence is 13 residues long. The CDR3 protein is CSVGDILNYGYTF. The CDR3 nucleotides read TGCAGCGTGGGGGACATACTTAACTATGGCTACACCTTC.

This rearrangement joins TRBV5-3 to TRBJ2-7; 8 nucleotides line up with TRBD1. TRBV5-3 is treated as an ORF (open reading frame) with a function not yet certain. The CDR3 length is 14 residues. The V and J ends lost 2 bases and 3 bases, in that order; junction bases with no gene match: 4. The CDR3 region is CARSLNRGDYEQYF. As DNA, the CDR3 is TGTGCCAGAAGCTTAAACAGGGGGGACTACGAGCAGTACTTC.

The J gene is TRBJ2-1, the V gene TRBV28; D is possibly TRBD2 (6 bases). CDR3 size: 13 residues. Germline values: CDR1 MDHEN, CDR2 SYDVKM. The germline V and J ends were trimmed by 3 bases and 9 bases, with 12 bases remaining between them. CDR3 sequence reads: CASSLGTPPEQFF. The CDR3 nucleotides read TGTGCCAGCAGTTTGGGGACTCCTCCTGAGCAGTTCTTC.

This chain joins TRBV28 and TRBJ2-7, with D possibly matching TRBD1 (5 bases). Trimming took 5 bases from V and 5 from J, leaving 16 bases between them. Germline CDR1 and CDR2: MDHEN and SYDVKM. The CDR3 runs 14 residues. The chain's CDR3 is CASSPTVSGHEQYF. The DNA of the CDR3 is TGTGCCAGCAGTCCGACAGTCAGTGGGCACGAGCAGTACTTC.

This clone is a singleton in its sample. V and J are TRBV19 and TRBJ2-1; TRBD1 matches at 9 bases. Germline V gives CDR1 LNHDA, CDR2 SQIVND (reference sequence). The CDR3 loop spans 14 amino acids. J was trimmed by 7 bases and V by 4 bases; bases with no gene match: 5. The CDR3, as DNA: TGTGCCAGTAGTACACAGGGGGCGGGTAATGAGCAGTTCTTC. It codes for CASSTQGAGNEQFF.

Note on this clone: Within the sample, other DNA sequences also encode this same CDR3. The rearrangement uses TRBV5-1 and TRBJ1-4, with D possibly being TRBD1 (6 bases). This CDR3 spans 14 amino acids. Trimming stripped 0 bases from V and 8 bases from J, with 11 bases between. From germline, CDR1 is SGHRS and CDR2 YFSETQ. The CDR3 protein is CASSLAGQGEKLFF. The CDR3, as DNA: TGCGCCAGCAGCTTGGCCGGTCAGGGGGAAAAACTGTTTTTT.

V usage is TRBV5-1 and J usage is TRBJ2-1, with D perhaps matching TRBD2 (6 bases). Germline lookup yields CDR1 SGHRS and CDR2 YFSETQ. CDR3 length: 15 residues. The V end lost 4 bases, the J end lost 5 bases, and 16 bases lay between the germline ends. In DNA form, the CDR3 reads TGCGCCAGCAGCGGAGGCCGGGACTGGGACAATGAGCAGTTCTTC. Amino acids: CASSGGRDWDNEQFF.

This chain's CDR3 is CSATGSGNTIYF. CDR3 nucleotides: TGCAGCGCGACAGGGTCCGGAAACACCATATATTTT. The gene calls are TRBV29-1 and TRBJ1-3; 7 bases are shared with TRBD1. CDR1 is SQVTM and CDR2 is ANQGSEA in the germline V gene. The CDR3 covers 12 residues. V was pared by 7 bases and J by 4 bases, with 4 bases of the junction left unmatched.

The V and J genes are TRBV27 and TRBJ2-7; 8 bases line up with TRBD1. This CDR3 spans 13 amino acids. The ends lost 5 bases at V and 6 bases at J; junction bases unmatched: 6. Germline CDR1 MNHEY, CDR2 SMNVEV (reference sequence). CDR3 residues: CASSLQGVGEQYF. The CDR3 DNA sequence: TGTGCCAGCAGTCTACAGGGGGTAGGCGAGCAGTACTTC.

The CDR3 region is CASSPPGTVPYEQYF. DNA for the CDR3: TGTGCCAGCAGCCCACCCGGGACAGTTCCCTACGAGCAGTACTTC. This chain uses TRBV7-9 with TRBJ2-7; 7 nucleotides align to TRBD1. The trim removed 5 bases at V and 2 bases at J, leaving 9 bases unmatched. The CDR3 length is 15 residues. Germline V CDR1 and CDR2: SEHNR, FQNEAQ (reference sequence). The whole variable domain, remainder taken from reference TRBV7-9 and TRBJ2-7, is DTGVSQNPRHKITKRGQNVTFRCDPISEHNRLYWYRQTLGQGPEFLTYFQNEAQLEKSRLLSDRFSAERPKGSFSTLEIQRTEQGDSAMYLCASSPPGTVPYEQYFGPGTRLTVT.

This clone was detected a few times. V is TRBV19 and J is TRBJ1-5, with D possibly matching TRBD1 (6 bases). V shed 3 bases and J shed 2 bases, with 8 bases lying between them. The CDR3 totals 14 residues. Germline loops: CDR1 LNHDA, CDR2 SQIVND (reference sequence). The CDR3 region is CASSIRTGNQPQHF. CDR3 nucleotide sequence: TGTGCCAGTAGTATCCGGACAGGCAATCAGCCCCAGCATTTT.

The gene calls are TRBV18 and TRBJ2-1; D not resolved. With 0 bases removed from V and 5 bases from J, the gap between germline ends came to 11 bases. The CDR3 runs 15 residues. Per the germline V gene, CDR1 is KGHSH and CDR2 is LQKENI. The CDR3 DNA follows: TGTGCCAGCTCACCACCCAGCGTTCCGAACAATGAGCAGTTCTTC. This translates into CASSPPSVPNNEQFF.

V gene TRBV28 combines with J gene TRBJ2-6, with 9 bases identical to TRBD1. J was trimmed by 2 bases and V by 10 bases; bases with no gene match: 12. The germline V gene encodes CDR1 MDHEN and CDR2 SYDVKM. The CDR3 spans 17 residues. The CDR3 protein is CATLAGTGKAGANVLTF. CDR3 coding DNA: TGTGCCACCCTTGCCGGGACAGGGAAAGCTGGGGCCAACGTCCTGACTTTC.

The V gene is TRBV12-5, the J gene TRBJ2-5, with D maybe TRBD2 (5 bases). The length of the CDR3 is 13 residues. The germline V gene has CDR1 LGHNT and CDR2 FRNRAP. Trimming stripped 7 bases from V and 7 bases from J, with 16 bases between. The CDR3 DNA is TGTGCTAGTGCCTCTGACACAAGCGGGACCCAGTACTTC. It yields the protein CASASDTSGTQYF.

The chain joins TRBV6-5 to TRBJ2-4; perhaps TRBD2 as D (5 bases). Germline lookup yields CDR1 MNHEY and CDR2 SVGAGI. V was cut by 2 bases and J by 0 bases, with 8 bases left in between. CDR3 length: 15 residues. Here the CDR3 reads CASSYAGLAKNIQYF. The CDR3 DNA reads as TGTGCCAGCAGTTACGCGGGTCTAGCCAAAAACATTCAGTACTTC.

V usage is TRBV27 and J usage is TRBJ2-7; D might be TRBD2 (5 bases). Germline loops: CDR1 MNHEY, CDR2 SMNVEV (reference sequence). Trimming took 0 bases from V and 0 from J, leaving 15 bases between them. The CDR3 is 17 amino acids. CDR3 region: CASSLSASRKISYEQYF. CDR3 bases: TGTGCCAGCAGTTTATCGGCTAGCAGGAAGATCTCCTACGAGCAGTACTTC.

The chain recombines TRBV2 with TRBJ2-1; 11 nucleotides match TRBD2. The CDR3 runs to 19 residues. Unmatched junction bases numbered 10, after V lost 2 bases and J lost 1 base. From germline, CDR1 is SNHLY and CDR2 FYNNEI. CDR3 nucleotides: TGTGCCAGCAGTGAAACCCTAGCGGGAGGTTCTGGGTCCTACAATGAGCAGTTCTTC. Translated, it gives CASSETLAGGSGSYNEQFF.

The chain carries TRBV10-3 and TRBJ2-1, with TRBD2 matching over 10 bases. The CDR3 has 14 residues. Trimming cost V 10 bases and J 4 bases; bases outside gene matches: 7. CDR1 is ENHRY and CDR2 is SYGVKD in the germline V gene. In nucleotides, the CDR3 is TGTGCCACCCACGGGACTAGCGAGTACAATGAGCAGTTCTTC. Protein sequence: CATHGTSEYNEQFF.

The chain links TRBV6-5 to TRBJ2-2, with D possibly TRBD1 on 5 matching bases. CDR1 and CDR2 from the germline V gene are MNHEY and SVGAGI. Between the trimmed V and J ends, which lost 2 bases and 6 bases, there was a span of 10 bases. The CDR3 runs to 14 residues. CDR3 sequence: CASSYGAGPGELFF. The CDR3 DNA reads as TGTGCCAGCAGTTACGGGGCAGGGCCCGGGGAGCTGTTTTTT.

The rearrangement joins TRBV7-2 to TRBJ2-7; no definite D call. CDR1 is SGHTA, CDR2 FQGNSA, per germline. This CDR3 spans 13 amino acids. V was clipped by 2 bases and J by 7 bases, with 12 bases between them. The CDR3 is CASSLTGFLEQYF. The CDR3 DNA reads TGTGCCAGCAGCTTAACGGGTTTTTTGGAGCAGTACTTC.

The chain carries TRBV2 and TRBJ2-5; unclear D gene. Trimming stripped 6 bases from V and 2 bases from J, with 13 bases between. This CDR3 has 14 residues. CDR1 is SNHLY and CDR2 is FYNNEI in the germline V gene. The chain's CDR3 is CASSFSPAQETQYF. The CDR3 DNA reads TGTGCCAGCAGCTTCTCACCAGCGCAAGAGACCCAGTACTTC.

The chain carries TRBV2 and TRBJ1-5, with no clear D. Germline V gene data show CDR1 as SNHLY and CDR2 as FYNNEI. V was clipped by 5 bases and J by 0 bases, with 11 bases between them. CDR3 size: 15 residues. This CDR3 reads CASSQTGYSNQPQHF. The CDR3 DNA reads TGTGCCAGCAGTCAAACCGGGTATAGCAATCAGCCCCAGCATTTT.

V usage is TRBV30 and J usage is TRBJ2-5, with TRBD1 identical over 9 bases. V was pared by 3 bases and J by 7 bases, with 9 bases of the junction left unmatched. This CDR3 has 14 residues. Germline V gene sequence: CDR1 GTSNPN, CDR2 SVGIG (reference sequence). The CDR3 reads CAWSALGGQGTQYF. DNA for the CDR3: TGTGCCTGGAGCGCCCTTGGGGGACAGGGGACCCAGTACTTC.

This chain connects TRBV6-1 to TRBJ1-6; D is perhaps TRBD1 (5 bases). V was cut by 4 bases and J by 0 bases, with 13 bases left in between. CDR1 and CDR2 from the germline V gene are MNHNS and SASEGT. The CDR3 extends over 17 amino acids. CDR3: CASSGEHGGSYNSPLHF. CDR3 nucleotide sequence: TGTGCCAGCAGTGGGGAACACGGGGGCTCCTATAATTCACCCCTCCACTTT.

The rearrangement uses TRBV6-5 and TRBJ2-1, with TRBD2 matching over 11 bases. V was pared by 2 bases and J by 9 bases, with 6 bases of the junction left unmatched. The CDR3 has 15 amino acids. In germline, CDR1 is MNHEY, CDR2 SVGAGI. The CDR3 protein is CASSYQHGLAGEQFF. The CDR3 bases are TGTGCCAGCAGTTACCAACACGGACTAGCGGGTGAGCAGTTCTTC.

The chain combines TRBV28 with TRBJ1-1; a weak D match, TRBD1 (5 bases). The CDR3 is 13 residues long. Per germline, CDR1 MDHEN and CDR2 SYDVKM. Trimming cost V 7 bases and J 5 bases, with 14 bases left between them. CDR3 sequence (DNA): TGTGCCAGCACCTCGGGGGGAGGGACTGAAGCTTTCTTT. It codes for CASTSGGGTEAFF.